The clone carrying this TCR beta chain was counted a single time. The source of the sample is a study of control samples from healthy donors and cancer patients. J was trimmed by 5 bases and V by 0 bases; bases with no gene match: 0. The V gene's germline CDR1 is MNHEY and CDR2 SMNVEV (reference sequence). The CDR3 has 14 amino acids. Assay: immunoSEQ multiplex PCR; the TCRdb copy retains only in-frame clones and omits some. The data hold approximately 190,000 clones, with roughly nine tenths observed a single time. The sample was blood. The rearrangement joins TRBV27 to TRBJ1-1; TRBD1 agrees at 10 bases. The sequence was collected from a man aged 25 to 40 in good health. CDR3 bases: TGTGCCAGCAGTTTATCGGGACAGGGGACTGAAGCTTTCTTT. Its protein is CASSLSGQGTEAFF.